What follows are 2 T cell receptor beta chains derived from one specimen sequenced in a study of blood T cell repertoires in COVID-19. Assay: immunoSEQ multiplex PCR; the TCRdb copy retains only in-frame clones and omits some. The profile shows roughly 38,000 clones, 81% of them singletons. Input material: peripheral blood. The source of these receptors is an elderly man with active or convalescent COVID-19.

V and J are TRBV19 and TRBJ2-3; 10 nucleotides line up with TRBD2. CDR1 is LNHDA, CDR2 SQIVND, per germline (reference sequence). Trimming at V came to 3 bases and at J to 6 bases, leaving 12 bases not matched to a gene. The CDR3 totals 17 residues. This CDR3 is CASSIFGSGGMWDTQYF. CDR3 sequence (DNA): TGTGCCAGTAGTATTTTCGGTAGCGGGGGGATGTGGGATACGCAGTATTTT. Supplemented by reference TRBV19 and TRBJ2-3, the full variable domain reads DGGITQSPKYLFRKEGQNVTLSCEQNLNHDAMYWYRQDPGQGLRLIYYSQIVNDFQKGDIAEGYSVSREKKESFPLTVTSAQKNPTAFYLCASSIFGSGGMWDTQYFGPGTRLTVL.

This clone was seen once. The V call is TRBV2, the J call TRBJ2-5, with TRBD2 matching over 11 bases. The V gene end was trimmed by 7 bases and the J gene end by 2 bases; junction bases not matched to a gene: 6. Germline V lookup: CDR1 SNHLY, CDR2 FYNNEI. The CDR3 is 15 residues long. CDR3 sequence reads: CASTSSGGTQETQYF. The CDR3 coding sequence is TGTGCCAGCACTTCTAGCGGGGGGACTCAAGAGACCCAGTACTTC.